Included here is one TCR beta chain sequence, with context. This receptor's antigen is unknown. Base qualities are not provided; no much larger clone lies one nucleotide away. This specimen comes from a study of blood T cell repertoires in COVID-19 (dated by TCRdb to about 2020). For context, the study as a whole: Samples covering the acute and convalescent phases of COVID-19 were provided by collaborators in the United States, Italy and Spain. The prospective study material was composed of cDNA or gDNA derived from T cells, B-cell-depleted T cells, or PBMCs. Where available, HLA class I and class II types were taken from metadata supplied by the sample provider and were not determined by assay-based typing. The samples were drawn from the first 160 participants of the ongoing ImmuneRACE study and from under 1,500 subjects provided by 6 global collaborators. Nearly every sample came with metadata listing a de-identified subject ID, COVID-19 status, age in years and sex. Deeply sampled blood TCRbeta repertoires from subjects exposed to, actively infected with, or recovered from COVID-19 were included in the dataset. The repertoires were released in a freely available public database meant as a resource for research on the immune response to SARS-CoV-2. What the authors observed across the whole study: The quantity of clinical and demographic metadata differed by source and by participant and was supplied without curation.

TCRbeta CDR3 regions were amplified from genomic DNA by means of the immunoSEQ Assay, a bias-controlled multiplex PCR. Processing in the source paper ran as follows. Nucleated cell counts per sample were estimated from amplification of reference gene primers within the assay. To quantify the absolute abundance of each unique TCRbeta CDR3 rearrangement, sequence reads were collapsed and filtered. For each sample, productive Simpson clonality was calculated as the square root of Simpson's diversity index across productive rearrangements. TCRdb stores this immuneACCESS table with in-frame sequences only. Part of the clones is absent; in the studies checked, under half of the shortfall reflects unresolved V genes, and no reason is known for the rest. V and J calls plus clone size are reproduced from that table; the DNA served to infer D and trimming. Counted in this sample were around 100,000 clones; approximately 91% of them appeared once. The ten top clones hold approximately 2.2% of the sample.

The germline V gene encodes CDR1 MGHRA and CDR2 YSYEKL. The CDR3 has 15 amino acids, counting the end cysteine and phenylalanine. The only DNA kept is the CDR3, 45 bases in frame from the first base. V loses 5 bases of germline sequence and J loses 2 bases, and the interval between the two ends is 12 bases. The collaborating institutions used their own protocols to collect whole blood in K2EDTA tubes. For TCRbeta analysis, collaborators shipped samples in one of three forms: frozen whole blood, isolated PBMCs, or DNA extracted from either of those sample types. The chain employs TRBV4-1 and TRBJ2-2; too little of a D gene remains to name it. The origin of this receptor is a man in his fifties with active COVID-19. The specimen was peripheral blood. The CDR3 in this case is CASSSEAGNTGELFF. The bases read TGCGCCAGCAGCAGTGAAGCAGGAAACACCGGGGAGCTGTTTTTT.